This T cell receptor (beta chain) was observed in a study of cytotoxic CD8 clonotypes in ibrutinib-treated CLL. Looking at the study overall: Results showed approximately 25 partial and 2 complete responses; following median around 68 months, around 14 remained remitted, approximately twelve advanced.

The planned depth of sequencing spanned 1 in 200,000 to 1 in 1 million T cells. Method: immunoSEQ multiplex PCR; TCRdb's copy keeps in-frame clones and lacks some. The repertoire holds some 200,000 clones, with roughly 65% as singletons. Turning to this clone: Its specificity is unknown.

Deletions cut 6 bases from V and 0 bases from J, with 14 bases between. CDR3 length: 15 residues. Germline CDR1 MDHEN, CDR2 SYDVKM. Study-wide results and limits: Clonality rose at ibrutinib response and fell back toward baseline at progression.

The starting material was PBMCs, obtained after 12 months of ibrutinib treatment. This sequence joins TRBV28 and TRBJ1-2; a possible D gene is TRBD1 (5 bases). The TCR comes from a human donor with chronic lymphocytic leukemia. The DNA for the CDR3 is TGTGCCAGCAGCTCTCCAGGGAGGACTAACTATGGCTACACCTTC. It is translated as CASSSPGRTNYGYTF.